This passage covers 26 T cell receptor beta chains from one sample sequenced in a study of post-analysis software for immune sequencing data. Study results and caveats: A handful of TRBV segments were more frequent in patients than controls; TRBV5-6, TRBV5-1 and TRBV20-1 belonged to this group.

Unique molecular identifiers were present in the TCR beta cDNA libraries. TCRdb re-derived calls from the PCR reads in MiXCR, one entry per CDR3 protein. The profile shows 250,000 to 300,000 distinct CDR3 sequences, about 40% of them singletons. Their recognized antigens are unknown. The material sequenced was blood. These TCRs come from a girl aged 10 to 17 with multiple sclerosis.

The table lists this clonotype with a few counts. The chain uses TRBV28 and TRBJ2-1; no definite D call. Germline V gene sequence: CDR1 MDHEN, CDR2 SYDVKM. The CDR3 is 11 amino acids. V lost 2 bases and J 13 bases, leaving 9 bases between the germline ends. CDR3 amino acids: CASSLMETQFF. CDR3 DNA sequence: TGTGCCAGCAGTTTAATGGAGACCCAGTTCTTC.

Many counts were recorded for this clonotype. V gene TRBV6-1 combines with J gene TRBJ2-1; TRBD2 aligns across 11 bases. V was clipped by 7 bases and J by 1 base; unmatched bases: 6. The CDR3 contains 16 residues. Germline V gives CDR1 MNHNS, CDR2 SASEGT. The CDR3 reads CASTLAGGSSYNEQFF. CDR3 nucleotide sequence: TGTGCCAGCACCTTAGCGGGAGGGTCGTCCTACAATGAGCAGTTCTTC.

The V and J genes are TRBV28 and TRBJ2-5; either TRBD1 or TRBD2 may supply D (6 bases each). Near its end, the DNA agrees better with TRBJ2-7, so the J call may be wrong. Germline CDR1 and CDR2: MDHEN and SYDVKM. This CDR3 has 16 amino acids. In DNA form, the CDR3 reads TGTGCCAGCAGAGTTTACCGGGGGCAGGGTGGCCACGAGCAGTACTTC. Residues: CASRVYRGQGGHEQYF.

The CDR3 reads CASSPRTGPNTEAFF. DNA for the CDR3: TGTGCCAGCTCACCACGCACGGGCCCGAACACTGAAGCTTTCTTT. The chain is built from TRBV18 and TRBJ1-1; D is unclear. Per germline, CDR1 KGHSH and CDR2 LQKENI. The CDR3 is 15 amino acids. Deletions cut 1 base from V and 1 base from J, with 10 bases between.

In its sample, this clonotype was seen a few times. The gene calls are TRBV20-1 and TRBJ1-1, with D tentatively TRBD1 (6 bases). Per germline, CDR1 DFQATT and CDR2 SNEGSKA (reference sequence). Trimming left V 1 base short and J 5 bases short, with 17 bases between. The length of the CDR3 is 15 residues. For the CDR3, the DNA is TGCAGTGCTAGAGGGATTGGGGGGCGGGGAACTGAAGCTTTCTTT. As protein: CSARGIGGRGTEAFF.

This clonotype was counted a few times. V is TRBV20-1 and J is TRBJ2-2, with D hard to call. The germline V and J ends were trimmed by 3 bases and 4 bases, with 9 bases remaining between them. This CDR3 has 13 amino acids. The germline V gene encodes CDR1 DFQATT and CDR2 SNEGSKA (reference sequence). The CDR3 loop reads CSASTSTTGELFF. In nucleotides, the CDR3 is TGCAGTGCTAGCACATCTACCACCGGGGAGCTGTTTTTT.

On this clonotype itself: A read error is likely, as this CDR3 ends without the conserved phenylalanine or tryptophan. The rearrangement uses TRBV29-1 and TRBJ1-1; 8 positions match TRBD1. CDR3 length equals 14 residues. With V trimmed by 1 base and J by 6 bases, 7 bases remained unmatched. CDR1 SQVTM and CDR2 ANQGSEA come from the germline V gene. CDR3 sequence: CSVEGAGGFPEAFC. CDR3 sequence (DNA): TGCAGCGTTGAAGGTGCAGGGGGCTTTCCTGAAGCTTTCTGT.

Concerning this clonotype: This sequence may be a read error, since a much larger clone differs from it by one base. J is TRBJ1-5 and V is TRBV6-1; D gene ambiguous. Per the germline V gene, CDR1 is MNHNS and CDR2 is SASEGT. There are 15 residues in the CDR3. CDR3 sequence (DNA): TGTGCCAGCAGTGTCGGGGATCGTGACAATCAGCCCCGGCATTTT. Translation gives CASSVGDRDNQPRHF.

With respect to this clonotype: A much larger clonotype is one base distant, so this may be a read error. V is TRBV20-1 and J is TRBJ2-1, with TRBD2 matching 9 bases. CDR1 is DFQATT, CDR2 SNEGSKA, per germline (reference sequence). This CDR3 has 15 residues. The trim removed 0 bases at V and 4 bases at J, leaving 4 bases unmatched. CDR3 sequence: CSARDRSGGYNEQFF. The CDR3, as DNA: TGCAGTGCTAGAGATCGTAGCGGGGGTTACAATGAGCAGTTCTTC.

This clonotype was detected many times. This chain uses TRBV7-9 with TRBJ2-7; TRBD2 matches at 8 bases. V was pared by 4 bases and J by 0 bases, with 8 bases of the junction left unmatched. Germline-derived CDR1 and CDR2 are SEHNR and FQNEAQ (reference sequence). The CDR3 length is 16 residues. For the CDR3, the DNA is TGTGCCAGCAGCTCTTTCGGGGGGGAGAGCTCCTACGAGCAGTACTTC. This gives the protein CASSSFGGESSYEQYF.

The gene calls are TRBV20-1 and TRBJ2-3; 7 bases map to TRBD2. V lost 0 bases to trimming and J lost 4 bases; unmatched junction nucleotides: 4. Per the germline V gene, CDR1 is DFQATT and CDR2 is SNEGSKA (reference sequence). CDR3 length: 14 residues. DNA for the CDR3: TGCAGTGCTAGAGATAGCGGGTCGGCAGATACGCAGTATTTT. This codes for CSARDSGSADTQYF.

This clonotype has at least ten counts. The chain links TRBV7-9 to TRBJ1-4; D call uncertain. V gave up 4 bases and J gave up 5 bases, with 14 bases separating them. The CDR3 is 15 amino acids. Germline loops: CDR1 SEHNR, CDR2 FQNEAQ (reference sequence). The CDR3 DNA is TGTGCCAGCAGCTCAACCATCATGAGGAATGAAAAACTGTTTTTT. This encodes CASSSTIMRNEKLFF.

This clonotype has at least ten counts. The V call is TRBV12-3 or TRBV12-4, the J call TRBJ1-4; D possibly corresponds to TRBD1 (6 bases). V was clipped by 6 bases and J by 7 bases, with 15 bases between them. CDR3 length equals 14 residues. CDR3 sequence reads: CASSPTGAGEKLFF. Written as DNA, the CDR3 is TGTGCCAGCAGCCCGACAGGAGCGGGTGAAAAACTGTTTTTT.

Of note for this clonotype: This clone may be a read error of a much larger clone one base away. The chain uses TRBV18 and TRBJ2-4; weak D call: TRBD1 (5 bases). Germline assignment: CDR1 KGHSH and CDR2 LQKENI. Trimming pared 3 bases from V and 15 bases from J, leaving 18 bases between. The CDR3 consists of 13 residues. As DNA, the CDR3 is TGTGCCAGCTCACCTCAGGGATTTTACGAGCGGTACTTC. Its protein is CASSPQGFYERYF.

CDR3 nucleotides: TGTGCCAGCAGCGTCAGGGGGGGAACTGAAGCTTTCTTT. Its translation is CASSVRGGTEAFF. This chain joins TRBV7-9 and TRBJ1-1; TRBD1 aligns across 7 bases. Germline CDR1 SEHNR, CDR2 FQNEAQ (reference sequence). V trimming: 5 bases; J trimming: 5 bases; junction bases outside the gene matches: 5. CDR3 length equals 13 residues.

The chain combines TRBV25-1 with TRBJ1-5; TRBD1 matches at 9 bases. Germline CDR1 and CDR2: MGHDK and SYGVNS. With V trimmed by 3 bases and J by 6 bases, 9 bases remained unmatched. The CDR3 extends over 16 amino acids. CDR3 residues: CASSDFRDRDFQPQHF. In nucleotides, the CDR3 is TGTGCCAGCAGTGATTTCCGGGACAGGGATTTTCAGCCCCAGCATTTT.

This clonotype appeared many times. V is TRBV5-6 and J is TRBJ1-2; D not resolved. This CDR3 is built from 15 residues. CDR1 and CDR2 from the germline V gene are SGHDT and YYEEEE. Trimming cost V 4 bases and J 0 bases, with 13 bases left between them. CDR3 in DNA: TGTGCCAGCAGCACCGGCCCTTCGTCTAACTATGGCTACACCTTC. Amino acids: CASSTGPSSNYGYTF.

In regard to this clonotype: This may arise from a read error, as a much more abundant clone is one base away. The V call is TRBV4-1, the J call TRBJ2-3; weak D call: TRBD2 (6 bases). The CDR3 is 16 residues long. From germline, CDR1 is MGHRA and CDR2 YSYEKL. CDR3 coding DNA: TGCGCCAGCAGACGACATCCGGGACTCAGCACAGATATGCAGTATTTT. Its protein is CASRRHPGLSTDMQYF.

This clonotype appeared a few times. A much larger clone sits a single nucleotide away, making a read error possible. This rearrangement joins TRBV6-5 to TRBJ2-5, with D possibly being TRBD1 or TRBD2 (6 bases each). V was pared by 0 bases and J by 5 bases, with 19 bases between. The V gene's germline CDR1 is MNHEY and CDR2 SVGAGI. This CDR3 spans 17 amino acids. The CDR3 is CASSYSGGRLLSETQYF. The CDR3 DNA reads as TGTGCCAGCAGTTACTCGGGGGGCAGACTATTGAGCGAGACCCAGTACTTC.

This clonotype was picked up many times. The chain employs TRBV29-1 and TRBJ1-1; TRBD1 is a possible D gene (6 bases). The CDR3 spans 16 residues. Germline V lookup: CDR1 SQVTM, CDR2 ANQGSEA. Trimming left V 1 base short and J 1 base short, with 16 bases between. The CDR3 nucleotides are TGCAGCGTTGAAGTCAGGACAGAAATTGGGAACACTGAAGCTTTCTTT. Protein product: CSVEVRTEIGNTEAFF.

This clonotype was counted at least ten times. The chain joins TRBV4-1 to TRBJ1-5, with 7 bases identical to TRBD1. The trim removed 6 bases at V and 4 bases at J, leaving 3 bases unmatched. The germline V gene encodes CDR1 MGHRA and CDR2 YSYEKL. The CDR3 is 13 residues long. The CDR3 here is CASSWDRNQPQHF. Here the CDR3 DNA reads TGCGCCAGCAGTTGGGACAGAAATCAGCCCCAGCATTTT.

This chain uses TRBV29-1 with TRBJ2-7, with no clear D. This CDR3 comprises 12 residues. Germline V gene lookup returns CDR1 SQVTM and CDR2 ANQGSEA. V was pared by 0 bases and J by 5 bases, with 8 bases between. The CDR3 DNA reads as TGCAGCGTTGAAGAAGGGTACAACGAGCAGTACTTC. Translation: CSVEEGYNEQYF.

This clonotype has at least ten counts. V usage is TRBV20-1 and J usage is TRBJ1-2, with D uncertain. The CDR3 covers 14 residues. CDR1 is DFQATT and CDR2 is SNEGSKA in the germline V gene (reference sequence). Trimming took off 6 bases at V and 7 bases at J, with 21 bases between the two ends. CDR3 sequence reads: CSAALVGLGLGYTF. CDR3 in DNA: TGCAGTGCCGCGCTCGTTGGGCTCGGCCTTGGCTACACCTTC.

The chain employs TRBV10-3 and TRBJ2-1, with 13 bases aligning to TRBD2. The CDR3 sequence is 14 residues long. V dropped 9 bases and J dropped 8; count of bases not matched to a gene: 7. Germline V lookup: CDR1 ENHRY, CDR2 SYGVKD. The DNA for the CDR3 is TGTGCCATAGGGACTAGCGGGATTGTGGATGAGCAGTTCTTC. As protein: CAIGTSGIVDEQFF.

The table lists this clonotype with many counts. The V gene is TRBV7-9, the J gene TRBJ2-3, with 13 bases aligning to TRBD2. The CDR3 consists of 18 residues. The J segment lost 2 bases and the V segment lost 2 bases, leaving 7 bases of the junction unmatched. Per the germline V gene, CDR1 is SEHNR and CDR2 is FQNEAQ (reference sequence). The CDR3 sequence: CASSLSEGLAGSTDTQYF. CDR3 sequence (DNA): TGTGCCAGCAGCTTATCGGAGGGACTAGCGGGGTCCACAGATACGCAGTATTTT.

This clonotype was counted many times. V usage is TRBV20-1 and J usage is TRBJ2-1, with 9 bases lining up with TRBD2. Germline CDR1 is DFQATT and CDR2 is SNEGSKA (reference sequence). There are 16 residues in the CDR3. J was trimmed by 5 bases and V by 1 base; bases with no gene match: 9. Here the CDR3 reads CSARGKLAGTNNEQFF. For the CDR3, the DNA is TGCAGTGCTAGAGGGAAACTAGCGGGCACTAACAATGAGCAGTTCTTC.